This T cell receptor (beta chain) was profiled in a study of blood T cell repertoires in COVID-19. Study-level information: Acute and convalescent COVID-19 specimens originated in the United States, Italy and Spain. Sample material is recorded as cDNA or gDNA derived from T cells, B-cell-depleted T cells, or PBMCs.

Authors' methods: Reference gene primer amplification gave nucleated cell count estimates. Clones were sequenced by immunoSEQ multiplex PCR, and TCRdb holds only the in-frame ones, with some missing. Clone size and V and J calls were adopted from that table, with D and trimming inferred from the DNA. The table includes 110,000 or so clones, around 78% detected once. Sequencing input: peripheral blood. This TCR was sampled from a woman in her fifties or sixties with acute or convalescent COVID-19.

CDR3 in DNA: TGTGCCAGTAGTGATTCCCTGAGGGGGCAGCAGCCCCAGCATTTT. Its translation is CASSDSLRGQQPQHF. J is TRBJ1-5 and V is TRBV19; 7 bases are a match to TRBD1. With V trimmed by 5 bases and J by 7 bases, 11 bases remained unmatched. This CDR3 spans 15 amino acids. Germline V lookup: CDR1 LNHDA, CDR2 SQIVND (reference sequence).